This is a list of T cell receptor beta chains from one sample in a study of quantifying T cell responses using KT2 cells. From the UMI-ligation and nested PCR reads, TCRdb called clonotypes with MiXCR, one entry per CDR3 protein. In the table there are 39,000 or so distinct CDR3 sequences, approximately 15% of which are singletons. Sequenced input: PBMCs spiked with cells of the T cell clone KT2. The source is a human donor. The CDR3 runs from the conserved cysteine through the conserved F or W. Each record gives: D gene, clone size, V gene, J gene, CDR3 protein, CDR3 DNA. The D gene is left open where the match is weak. For some rows the clone size is stated as once, few or many, or as a class when expanded; others skip it.

>NA|NA|TRBV4-1|TRBJ2-5
CASSQAVSGETQYF
TGCGCCAGCAGCCAAGCAGTGAGTGGAGAGACCCAGTACTTC
>NA|once|TRBV30|TRBJ1-3
CAWSRLSGNTIYF
TGTGCCTGGAGTCGACTCTCTGGAAACACCATATATTTT
>NA|NA|TRBV6-2/TRBV6-3|TRBJ2-7
CASSPGVSYEQYF
TGTGCCAGCAGTCCCGGAGTCTCCTACGAGCAGTACTTC
>NA|NA|TRBV12-3/TRBV12-4|TRBJ2-1
CASSLELGEQFF
TGTGCCAGCAGTTTAGAACTTGGTGAGCAGTTCTTC
>NA|few|TRBV10-3|TRBJ2-1
CAISDREDSFSYNEQFF
TGTGCCATCAGTGATCGAGAGGATTCCTTCTCCTACAATGAGCAGTTCTTC
>TRBD2|NA|TRBV20-1|TRBJ2-4
CSAPPIRLAEIQYF
TGCAGTGCTCCTCCCATTCGACTAGCCGAAATTCAGTACTTC
>TRBD1|many|TRBV6-5|TRBJ2-7
CASSSPDRVYEQYF
TGTGCCAGCAGTTCCCCGGACAGGGTATACGAGCAGTACTTC
>NA|NA|TRBV29-1|TRBJ2-3
CSVEGRLNTDTQYF
TGCAGCGTAGAGGGACGGTTAAACACAGATACGCAGTATTTT
>NA|once|TRBV15|TRBJ1-4
CATSRGTEGEKLFF
TGTGCCACCAGCAGAGGGACAGAAGGTGAAAAACTGTTTTTT
>TRBD1|few|TRBV12-3/TRBV12-4|TRBJ2-7
CASNNPGQSYEQYF
TGTGCCAGCAACAACCCGGGACAGTCCTACGAGCAGTACTTC
>NA|few|TRBV12-3/TRBV12-4|TRBJ2-1
CASSRVLRGDVIDEQFF
TGTGCCAGCAGTCGCGTATTACGGGGTGATGTCATCGATGAGCAGTTCTTC
>TRBD1|NA|TRBV7-6|TRBJ2-7
CASSSGQGLGEQYF
TGTGCCAGCAGCTCTGGACAGGGATTAGGCGAGCAGTACTTC
>NA|NA|TRBV7-9|TRBJ1-2
CASSGGTPNNYGYTF
TGTGCCAGCAGCGGCGGGACACCCAACAACTATGGCTACACCTTC
>NA|NA|TRBV20-1|TRBJ2-3
CSAGDQVAGFTDTQYF
TGCAGTGCTGGCGACCAGGTGGCGGGCTTCACAGATACGCAGTATTTT
>TRBD1|few|TRBV20-1|TRBJ2-6
CSARRDRAGANVLTF
TGCAGTGCTAGACGGGACAGGGCTGGGGCCAACGTCCTGACTTTC
>NA|few|TRBV29-1|TRBJ2-7
CSASGTPEDLYEQYF
TGCAGCGCTTCCGGGACGCCAGAGGATCTCTACGAGCAGTACTTC
>TRBD1|NA|TRBV6-2/TRBV6-3|TRBJ2-3
CASSRTGITDTQYF
TGTGCCAGCAGCCGGACAGGGATCACAGATACGCAGTATTTT
>NA|few|TRBV2|TRBJ2-7
CASSEGSYEQYF
TGTGCCAGCAGTGAAGGCTCCTACGAGCAGTACTTC
>TRBD1|few|TRBV14|TRBJ1-6
CASSQGSGQGADYNSPLHF
TGTGCCAGCAGCCAAGGGTCCGGACAGGGGGCAGATTATAATTCACCCCTCCACTTT
>NA|many|TRBV20-1|TRBJ2-1
CSASNPVTTYNEQFF
TGCAGTGCTAGTAACCCAGTGACTACCTACAATGAGCAGTTCTTC
>NA|NA|TRBV29-1|TRBJ1-2
CSVEVRRLSGGYTF
TGCAGCGTTGAAGTCCGACGGCTGTCTGGTGGCTACACCTTC
>TRBD2|few|TRBV4-2|TRBJ2-7
CASSKGGLAGRGEYEQYF
TGTGCCAGCAGCAAAGGAGGACTAGCGGGGAGGGGCGAATACGAGCAGTACTTC
>NA|NA|TRBV6-5|TRBJ1-1
CASRTYSTGKNTEAFF
TGTGCCAGCAGGACATACTCCACCGGGAAAAACACTGAAGCTTTCTTT
>NA|few|TRBV7-9|TRBJ2-7
CASSLSPDYYEQYF
TGTGCCAGCAGCTTAAGTCCGGACTACTACGAGCAGTACTTC
>TRBD2|NA|TRBV12-5|TRBJ2-1
CAGGWTSGEQFF
TGTGCCGGGGGGTGGACTAGCGGTGAGCAGTTCTTC
>NA|few|TRBV20-1|TRBJ1-5
CSALPGEGGNQPQHF
TGCAGTGCTCTGCCTGGTGAGGGGGGCAATCAGCCCCAGCATTTT
>NA|few|TRBV20-1|TRBJ1-4
CSARDGRDANEKLFF
TGCAGTGCTAGAGACGGCAGAGACGCTAATGAAAAACTGTTTTTT
>NA|NA|TRBV5-6|TRBJ2-7
CASSLGHSTKYF
TGTGCCAGCAGCCTCGGACACTCTACTAAGTACTTC
>TRBD2|many|TRBV13|TRBJ2-1
CASSLSGRASGYNEQFF
TGTGCCAGCAGCTTATCGGGTAGAGCTAGCGGATACAATGAGCAGTTCTTC
>TRBD1|few|TRBV12-5|TRBJ2-2
CASGPDRETGELFF
TGTGCTAGTGGCCCGGACAGGGAAACCGGGGAGCTGTTTTTT
>TRBD1|NA|TRBV19|TRBJ1-2
CATLGTGDTPDYGYTF
TGTGCCACCTTGGGGACAGGGGATACCCCCGACTATGGCTACACCTTC
>NA|few|TRBV6-1|TRBJ1-5
CASSEAWVGNQPQHF
TGTGCCAGCAGTGAAGCCTGGGTAGGGAATCAGCCCCAGCATTTT
>TRBD1|NA|TRBV9|TRBJ2-2
CASKRQGAGELFF
TGTGCCAGCAAAAGACAGGGTGCCGGGGAGCTGTTTTTT
>NA|NA|TRBV7-9|TRBJ1-1
CASSPTQADSEAFF
TGTGCCAGCAGCCCTACCCAGGCCGACAGTGAAGCTTTCTTT
>NA|NA|TRBV9|TRBJ2-3
CASSLLTDTQYF
TGTGCCAGCAGCTTATTGACAGATACGCAGTATTTT
>NA|NA|TRBV9|TRBJ2-7
CASSVGWGRDFRDEQYF
TGTGCCAGCAGCGTAGGTTGGGGCCGTGATTTCCGGGACGAGCAGTACTTC
>TRBD2|NA|TRBV7-6|TRBJ2-7
CASSRAMGGGRADYEQYF
TGTGCCAGCAGCCGGGCAATGGGCGGGGGAAGGGCTGATTACGAGCAGTACTTC
>NA|few|TRBV18|TRBJ2-3
CASSPADSDTQYF
TGTGCCAGCTCGCCGGCAGATTCAGATACGCAGTATTTT
>TRBD1|NA|TRBV2|TRBJ2-7
CASSATGTGGRYEQYF
TGTGCCAGCAGTGCCACCGGGACAGGGGGCAGGTACGAGCAGTACTTC
>NA|NA|TRBV11-2|TRBJ1-2
CASTSTDSGGYTF
TGTGCCAGCACCTCCACAGATTCGGGGGGCTACACCTTC
>NA|NA|TRBV15|TRBJ2-4
CATSRRQDKNIQYF
TGTGCCACCAGCAGGAGACAGGACAAAAACATTCAGTACTTC
>NA|many|TRBV10-1|TRBJ2-3
CASSESGQSVKYF
TGCGCCAGCAGTGAGTCTGGGCAGTCCGTGAAGTATTTT
>NA|few|TRBV10-3|TRBJ2-7
CAISESNSPRYEQYF
TGTGCCATCAGTGAGTCGAACAGCCCGCGCTACGAGCAGTACTTC
>NA|NA|TRBV7-2|TRBJ2-3
CASSLRRAADTQYF
TGTGCCAGCAGCTTAAGGCGGGCGGCAGATACGCAGTATTTT
>NA|many|TRBV20-1|TRBJ1-6
CSARDLTVNSPLHF
TGCAGTGCTAGAGATTTAACAGTTAATTCACCCCTCCACTTT
>NA|NA|TRBV24-1|TRBJ2-2
CATSDTGYTGELFF
TGTGCCACCAGTGATACAGGGTACACCGGGGAGCTGTTTTTT
>NA|few|TRBV20-1|TRBJ2-7
CSARDFVTREQYF
TGCAGTGCTAGAGATTTTGTGACTAGAGAGCAGTACTTC
>NA|NA|TRBV2|TRBJ1-2
CASSGLRQPYGYTF
TGTGCCAGCAGTGGTTTGCGCCAGCCCTATGGCTACACCTTC
>NA|many|TRBV10-3|TRBJ2-7
CAISESGPLEKQYF
TGTGCCATCAGTGAGTCGGGGCCCTTGGAGAAGCAGTACTTC
>TRBD2|few|TRBV7-6|TRBJ2-1
CASSLAGASYNEQFF
TGTGCCAGCAGCCTAGCGGGAGCTTCCTACAATGAGCAGTTCTTC
>NA|few|TRBV6-5|TRBJ2-1
CASCPTSYLPRDPTTNEQFF
TGTGCCAGCTGCCCCACAAGTTACCTACCAAGAGACCCCACTACTAATGAGCAGTTCTTC
>NA|few|TRBV5-1|TRBJ1-2
CASSYEMNYGYTF
TGCGCCAGCAGCTACGAGATGAACTATGGCTACACCTTC
>TRBD2|NA|TRBV15|TRBJ2-7
CATAGTSGSYEQYF
TGTGCCACCGCTGGGACTAGCGGGAGCTACGAGCAGTACTTC
>TRBD2|NA|TRBV27|TRBJ2-1
CASSEREGPYNEQFF
TGTGCCAGCAGTGAGCGGGAGGGTCCCTACAATGAGCAGTTCTTC